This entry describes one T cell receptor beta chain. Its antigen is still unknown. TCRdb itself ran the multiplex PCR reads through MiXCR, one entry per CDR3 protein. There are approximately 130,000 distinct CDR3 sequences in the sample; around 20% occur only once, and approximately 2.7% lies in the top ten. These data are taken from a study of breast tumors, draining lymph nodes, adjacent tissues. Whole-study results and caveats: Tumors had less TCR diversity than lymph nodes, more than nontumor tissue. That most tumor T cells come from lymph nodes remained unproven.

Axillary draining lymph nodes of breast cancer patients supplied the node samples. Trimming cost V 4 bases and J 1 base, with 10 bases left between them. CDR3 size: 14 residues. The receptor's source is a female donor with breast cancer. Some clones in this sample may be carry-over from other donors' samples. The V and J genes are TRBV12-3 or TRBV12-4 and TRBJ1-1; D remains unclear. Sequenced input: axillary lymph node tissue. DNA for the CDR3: TGTGCCAGCAGTTCCCAGACCCCGAACACTGAAGCTTTCTTT. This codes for CASSSQTPNTEAFF.